This TCR beta chain was captured in a study of graft-versus-host responses after intestinal transplantation. Study context: Multivisceral, liver-intestinal, or isolated intestinal transplants were performed in recipients.

Only in-frame clones appear in the TCRdb table, and some are missing; sequencing was by immunoSEQ multiplex PCR. The repertoire consists of roughly 120,000 clones, with around 93% occurring once and the leading ten covering approximately 0.49%. Details on this clone: What it binds is unknown.

The CDR3 contains 15 residues. Germline CDR1 is MDHEN and CDR2 is SYDVKM. Trimming at V came to 7 bases and at J to 4 bases, leaving 9 bases not matched to a gene. This specimen was unstimulated CD8+ T cells sorted from spleen or lymph node cells, taken before intestinal transplant. This clonotype was obtained from a human donor who received an intestinal transplant. This rearrangement joins TRBV28 to TRBJ2-5, with 10 positions matching TRBD2. This CDR3 reads CASIQSGRATETQYF. CDR3 sequence (DNA): TGTGCCAGCATTCAAAGCGGGAGGGCCACAGAGACCCAGTACTTC.